The next 31 T cell receptor beta chains were all read from a single sample in a study of cytomegalovirus exposure and HLA in healthy donors. 60 Vbeta and 13 Jbeta primers were used in PCR. The assay was immunoSEQ multiplex PCR, and TCRdb's table has in-frame clones only and misses some. The sample has about 150,000 clones, roughly three fifths seen once. Sequenced: PBMCs. The source of these receptors is a male donor in good health and CMV-seronegative.

The rearrangement uses TRBV14 and TRBJ1-6; no clear D. Per the germline V gene, CDR1 is SGHDN and CDR2 is FVKESK. This CDR3 is built from 15 residues. V was cut by 3 bases and J by 0 bases, with 6 bases left in between. The CDR3 here is CASSQWSSYNSPLHF. CDR3 bases: TGTGCCAGCAGCCAGTGGAGCTCCTATAATTCACCCCTCCACTTT.

This clone was seen a handful of times. The genes are TRBV20-1 and TRBJ2-1, with D tentatively TRBD1 (5 bases). CDR1 and CDR2 from the germline V gene are DFQATT and SNEGSKA (reference sequence). V was shortened by 6 bases and J by 6 bases, with 6 bases between the two germline ends. The CDR3 is 10 amino acids. CDR3 loop: CSAQGNEQFF. CDR3 nucleotides: TGCAGTGCCCAGGGCAATGAGCAGTTCTTC.

For this clone: Other nucleotide sequences in the sample specify the same CDR3. This chain links TRBV6-5 with TRBJ2-7; 8 bases map to TRBD1. Germline lookup yields CDR1 MNHEY and CDR2 SVGAGI. The CDR3 covers 15 residues. J was trimmed by 3 bases and V by 0 bases; bases with no gene match: 4. The CDR3 nucleotides are TGTGCCAGCAGTTACTCCACAGGGGGGAGCTACGAGCAGTACTTC. Translating it yields CASSYSTGGSYEQYF.

V and J are TRBV2 and TRBJ1-1; D is undetermined. From germline, CDR1 is SNHLY and CDR2 FYNNEI. The V end lost 7 bases, the J end lost 1 base, and 13 bases lay between the germline ends. This CDR3 region has 14 residues. The CDR3 sequence is CASTQNGWNTEAFF. The CDR3, as DNA: TGTGCCAGCACCCAAAACGGGTGGAACACTGAAGCTTTCTTT.

The chain joins TRBV5-6 to TRBJ1-3, with TRBD1 matching 8 bases. This CDR3 is built from 15 residues. With V trimmed by 4 bases and J by 4 bases, 7 bases remained unmatched. Germline V gives CDR1 SGHDT, CDR2 YYEEEE. CDR3 sequence reads: CASSGRDRTGNTIYF. The CDR3 region has the DNA TGTGCCAGCAGCGGACGGGACAGGACAGGAAACACCATATATTTT.

V gene TRBV11-2 combines with J gene TRBJ1-1; D is ambiguous. V lost 5 bases, J lost 7 bases, and 11 bases lay in between. The CDR3 consists of 12 residues. In germline, CDR1 is SGHAT, CDR2 FQNNGV. DNA of the CDR3: TGTGCCAGCAGCCCTGCGGGGTTTGAAGCTTTCTTT. It yields the protein CASSPAGFEAFF. The whole variable domain, remainder taken from reference TRBV11-2 and TRBJ1-1, is EAGVAQSPRYKIIEKRQSVAFWCNPISGHATLYWYQQILGQGPKLLIQFQNNGVVDDSQLPKDRFSAERLKGVDSTLKIQPAKLEDSAVYLCASSPAGFEAFFGQGTRLTVV.

The CDR3 DNA follows: TGCAGCGTTGAGGGCGCCGGTGGCACCTACGAGCAGTACTTC. It translates to CSVEGAGGTYEQYF. The chain is built from TRBV29-1 and TRBJ2-7, with D hard to call. Trimming stripped 3 bases from V and 2 bases from J, with 14 bases between. Looked up from germline, CDR1 is SQVTM and CDR2 is ANQGSEA. The CDR3 sequence is 14 residues long.

The J gene is TRBJ1-1, the V gene TRBV9; D not resolved. V lost 3 bases to trimming and J lost 0 bases, with 9 bases between them. This CDR3 contains 14 residues. In germline, CDR1 is SGDLS, CDR2 YYNGEE. The CDR3 protein is CASSATEMNTEAFF. DNA for the CDR3: TGTGCCAGCAGCGCCACAGAAATGAACACTGAAGCTTTCTTT.

The V gene is TRBV30, the J gene TRBJ2-2, with D perhaps matching TRBD2 (7 bases). The CDR3 covers 15 residues. Trimming removed 3 bases from V and 5 bases from J, with 16 bases in between. Germline-derived CDR1 and CDR2 are GTSNPN and SVGIG (reference sequence). CDR3 nucleotide sequence: TGTGCCTGGAGGGGCCTCGGGGGGCGGACCGGGGAGCTGTTTTTT. This sequence encodes CAWRGLGGRTGELFF. Filled out from reference TRBV30 and TRBJ2-2, the complete variable domain reads SQTIHQWPATLVQPVGSPLSLECTVEGTSNPNLYWYRQAAGRGLQLLFYSVGIGQISSEVPQNLSASRPQDRQFILSSKKLLLSDSGFYLCAWRGLGGRTGELFFGEGSRLTVL.

This rearrangement joins TRBV5-4 to TRBJ1-1; 7 bases are shared with TRBD1. Trimming took 2 bases from V and 3 from J; bases not matched to a gene: 13. The V gene's germline CDR1 is SGHNT and CDR2 YYREEE (reference sequence). The CDR3 has 17 amino acids. The CDR3 region has the DNA TGTGCCAGCAGCTTTTACGGGACAGTAAATAGGTACACTGAAGCTTTCTTT. Its protein product is CASSFYGTVNRYTEAFF.

The chain recombines TRBV6-1 with TRBJ1-1; D might be TRBD1 (5 bases). Germline V gene lookup returns CDR1 MNHNS and CDR2 SASEGT. This CDR3 is built from 14 residues. V was trimmed by 2 bases and J by 2 bases, leaving 9 bases between them. CDR3 sequence reads: CASSELTANTEAFF. CDR3 coding DNA: TGTGCCAGCAGTGAATTGACAGCCAACACTGAAGCTTTCTTT.

The chain recombines TRBV7-9 with TRBJ2-1; maybe TRBD2 (6 bases). This CDR3 has 12 amino acids. The V end lost 5 bases, the J end lost 7 bases, and 9 bases lay between the germline ends. Germline V gives CDR1 SEHNR, CDR2 FQNEAQ (reference sequence). The CDR3 loop is CASSRLVNEQFF. The CDR3 region has the DNA TGTGCCAGCAGCCGACTAGTAAATGAGCAGTTCTTC.

The chain is built from TRBV5-1 and TRBJ2-5, with a tentative D call TRBD2 (5 bases). The J call may be mistaken, given a closer DNA end match to TRBJ2-7. Germline V lookup: CDR1 SGHRS, CDR2 YFSETQ. This CDR3 comprises 16 residues. DNA for the CDR3: TGCGCCAGCAGCTTGGTAGGCCGGGGTAGGTCCTACGAGCAGTACTTC. This sequence encodes CASSLVGRGRSYEQYF.

This chain uses TRBV4-3 with TRBJ1-3; the D is unclear. Trimming stripped 0 bases from V and 4 bases from J, with 7 bases between. Germline V gene lookup returns CDR1 LGHNA and CDR2 YSLEER. The CDR3 contains 14 residues. The CDR3 sequence is CASSQDRLGNTIYF. The CDR3 coding sequence is TGCGCCAGCAGCCAAGACAGGTTAGGAAACACCATATATTTT.

V is TRBV2 and J is TRBJ1-1; the match to TRBD1 covers 7 bases. The germline gives CDR1 SNHLY, CDR2 FYNNEI. With V trimmed by 6 bases and J by 1 base, 5 bases remained unmatched. The CDR3 contains 14 residues. The CDR3 nucleotides are TGTGCCAGCAGCAGACAGGGCCCGAACACTGAAGCTTTCTTT. It translates to CASSRQGPNTEAFF.

V usage is TRBV5-4 and J usage is TRBJ1-4; 7 bases match TRBD1. The CDR3 length is 16 residues. The trim removed 4 bases at V and 0 bases at J, leaving 6 bases unmatched. CDR1 and CDR2 from the germline V gene are SGHNT and YYREEE (reference sequence). The CDR3 DNA sequence: TGTGCCAGCAGCAAGACAGGGACGTCAACTAATGAAAAACTGTTTTTT. As protein: CASSKTGTSTNEKLFF.

This chain connects TRBV13 to TRBJ2-7; no clear D. Germline values: CDR1 PRHDT, CDR2 FYEKMQ (reference sequence). The V and J ends lost 3 bases and 3 bases respectively, with 12 bases between them. The length of the CDR3 is 14 residues. The CDR3, as DNA: TGTGCCAGCAGCTTCCGGTACCAGGACTACGAGCAGTACTTC. Translating gives CASSFRYQDYEQYF.

This rearrangement joins TRBV18 to TRBJ2-3; maybe TRBD2 (6 bases). CDR1 is KGHSH, CDR2 LQKENI, per germline. This CDR3 is 15 amino acids long. V was shortened by 1 base and J by 7 bases, with 15 bases between the two germline ends. The CDR3 loop reads CASSPQRDSEYTQYF. As DNA, the CDR3 is TGTGCCAGCTCACCACAAAGGGACTCAGAGTATACGCAGTATTTT.

The chain employs TRBV15 and TRBJ2-4; 7 nucleotides agree with TRBD1. Germline V gene lookup returns CDR1 LNHNV and CDR2 YYDKDF (reference sequence). V lost 3 bases to trimming and J lost 0 bases; unmatched junction nucleotides: 8. This CDR3 is 17 amino acids long. CDR3 region: CATSRGQGVSAKNIQYF. CDR3 sequence (DNA): TGTGCCACCAGCAGGGGGCAGGGGGTTTCAGCCAAAAACATTCAGTACTTC.

The V and J genes are TRBV6-5 and TRBJ1-5, with 7 bases that match TRBD1. Per germline, CDR1 MNHEY and CDR2 SVGAGI. CDR3 length: 14 residues. V gave up 4 bases and J gave up 6 bases; unmatched junction bases: 6. CDR3 bases: TGTGCCAGCAGTTCCGGACAGGAGACTCAGCCCCAGCATTTT. Translation gives CASSSGQETQPQHF.

The chain links TRBV5-1 to TRBJ2-1, with 8 bases aligning to TRBD2. The CDR3 is 20 residues long. The V segment lost 3 bases and the J segment 0 bases; nucleotides outside the gene matches: 17. CDR1 and CDR2 (germline): SGHRS, YFSETQ. CDR3 DNA sequence: TGCGCCAGCAGCTCTTCCGGGACTAGGCTATCCTTTTACTCCTACAATGAGCAGTTCTTC. Its protein product is CASSSSGTRLSFYSYNEQFF.

This clone was counted only a few times. The sample carries other DNA sequences with the same CDR3. This rearrangement joins TRBV7-9 to TRBJ2-7; a weak D match, TRBD2 (7 bases). In germline, CDR1 is SEHNR, CDR2 FQNEAQ (reference sequence). There are 16 residues in the CDR3. Trimming stripped 1 base from V and 0 bases from J, with 13 bases between. In DNA, the CDR3 is TGTGCCAGCAGCTTAGGGGGGGGCAGGGTCTCCTACGAGCAGTACTTC. Its translation is CASSLGGGRVSYEQYF.

This rearrangement joins TRBV7-3 to TRBJ2-7; 7 bases are a match to TRBD2. Trimming removed 1 base from V and 1 base from J; junction bases left unmatched: 4. The CDR3 length is 15 residues. Germline V gene sequence: CDR1 SGHTA, CDR2 FQGTGA. The CDR3 protein is CASSLNPSGSYEQYF. As DNA, the CDR3 is TGTGCCAGCAGCTTAAATCCTAGCGGTTCCTACGAGCAGTACTTC.

V is TRBV29-1 and J is TRBJ2-1; D call uncertain. The CDR3 extends over 12 amino acids. CDR1 is SQVTM and CDR2 is ANQGSEA in the germline V gene. Trimming left V 4 bases short and J 0 bases short, with 4 bases between. The CDR3, as DNA: TGCAGCGTTGGCAGCTCCTACAATGAGCAGTTCTTC. Its translation is CSVGSSYNEQFF.

In its sample, this clone was seen a few times. V gene TRBV9 combines with J gene TRBJ2-3; TRBD2 might be the D (5 bases). V was trimmed by 4 bases and J by 2 bases, leaving 20 bases between them. The CDR3 length is 17 residues. In germline, CDR1 is SGDLS, CDR2 YYNGEE. The CDR3 DNA is TGTGCCAGCAGCACGGGGAAGAGGTTAGGGTACACAGATACGCAGTATTTT. Amino acids: CASSTGKRLGYTDTQYF.

This clone has more than one count but fewer than ten. The gene calls are TRBV28 and TRBJ1-6; D is uncertain. The CDR3 length is 15 residues. Germline V CDR1 and CDR2: MDHEN, SYDVKM. V shed 6 bases and J shed 1 base, with 10 bases lying between them. CDR3 DNA sequence: TGTGCCAGCAGGGAGTCGGGGTCCTATAATTCACCCCTCCACTTT. Translated: CASRESGSYNSPLHF.

V and J are TRBV5-1 and TRBJ2-4; possibly TRBD2 for D (5 bases). The ends were cut back, 0 bases at V and 8 bases at J, with 15 bases in the middle. Germline assignment: CDR1 SGHRS and CDR2 YFSETQ. The CDR3 consists of 15 residues. CDR3 sequence reads: CASSLALGRRDIQYF. CDR3 in DNA: TGCGCCAGCAGCTTGGCCCTGGGCAGGCGGGACATTCAGTACTTC.

There are a few counts of this clone. J is TRBJ1-5 and V is TRBV27; D unclear. V lost 2 bases and J lost 6, with 8 bases in between. The CDR3 has 13 residues. The germline V gene encodes CDR1 MNHEY and CDR2 SMNVEV (reference sequence). The DNA for the CDR3 is TGTGCCAGCAGTTTAATATCGGGTCAGCCCCAGCATTTT. The encoded protein is CASSLISGQPQHF.

This chain connects TRBV30 to TRBJ2-1; D possibly corresponds to TRBD2 (6 bases). V was pared by 2 bases and J by 12 bases, with 17 bases between. Germline values: CDR1 GTSNPN, CDR2 SVGIG (reference sequence). The length of the CDR3 is 13 residues. The CDR3 DNA reads as TGTGCCTGGAGTCCGGGACTTGGCCGGGGGCAGTTCTTC. Protein product: CAWSPGLGRGQFF.

The V and J genes are TRBV5-5 and TRBJ1-2; D not resolved. Germline assignment: CDR1 SGHKS and CDR2 YYEKEE (reference sequence). Trimming shortened V by 0 bases and J by 7 bases, and 7 bases separated the two germline ends. The CDR3 loop spans 12 amino acids. The CDR3 spells CASSLVSGGYTF. For the CDR3, the DNA is TGTGCCAGCAGCTTGGTGTCGGGTGGCTACACCTTC.

The chain employs TRBV21-1 and TRBJ2-1; TRBD1, the D gene given by the table, was not confirmed from the DNA. TRBV21-1 is designated a pseudogene. The CDR3 is made up of 18 amino acids. The CDR3 DNA follows: TGTGCCAGCAGCAAAGAGGATACGGCAGGTAGCTCCTACAATGAGCAGTTCTTC. Amino acids: CASSKEDTAGSSYNEQFF.